This TCR beta chain emerged from a study of beta chain features in type 1 diabetes. About the research overall: Healthy donors, compared against patients, showed similar age, gender and cell yields.

The CDR3 totals 15 residues. The germline CDR1 and CDR2 sequences are KGHSH and LQKENI. V dropped 3 bases and J dropped 4; count of bases not matched to a gene: 7. This clone was detected a few times. The study reverse transcribed the entire isolated RNA, so it sequenced expressed TCRB transcripts. Generated by immunoSEQ multiplex PCR, the TCRdb table keeps only in-frame clones and is missing some. The data contain about 370,000 clones, more than 13% of them singletons. Once sorted, every population was more than 98% pure. The receptor was derived from a woman aged 18-29 years in good health. This rearrangement joins TRBV18 to TRBJ1-1; TRBD1 matches at 8 bases. The specimen sequenced was naive CD4+ T cells from blood. DNA for the CDR3: TGTGCCAGCTCACCTGGACAGGGCGTATCCACTGAAGCTTTCTTT. Translated, it gives CASSPGQGVSTEAFF.